The entry below describes one T cell receptor (beta chain). This sample stems from a study of blood T cell repertoires in COVID-19. The method was immunoSEQ multiplex PCR; TCRdb's version includes in-frame clones alone and lacks a portion of them. The table has roughly 190,000 clones, about 76% seen once. V lost 0 bases and J lost 0, with 9 bases in between. CDR1 is LNHDA, CDR2 SQIVND, per germline (reference sequence). There are 16 residues in the CDR3. The genes are TRBV19 and TRBJ1-5; no reliable D call. The origin of this receptor is a woman in her forties or fifties with active or convalescent COVID-19. Material for sequencing was peripheral blood. CDR3 in DNA: TGTGCCAGTAGTATAGATCGCCCTAATAGCAATCAGCCCCAGCATTTT. This sequence encodes CASSIDRPNSNQPQHF.